The rows below give T cell receptor beta chains drawn from one sample of a study of blood T cell repertoires in COVID-19. Measured with immunoSEQ multiplex PCR; TCRdb has only the in-frame clones, and not every one. The top ten hold approximately 2.3% of the sample, which has 200,000 to 300,000 clones, approximately 80% seen once. The sample taken for sequencing was peripheral blood. The receptors derive from a man aged 35 to 55 who had recovered from COVID-19. The CDR3 runs from the conserved cysteine through the conserved F or W. The order of the fields is V gene, J gene, CDR3 length, CDR3 protein.

TRBV6-6	TRBJ2-4	12	CASRDMGNIQYF
TRBV7-9	TRBJ1-4	15	CAAYTRGQGYEKLFF
TRBV5-1	TRBJ2-1	16	CASSLNLAGGRSEQFF
TRBV3-1/TRBV3-2	TRBJ1-2	13	CASSARDRGGYTF
TRBV7-2	TRBJ2-1	15	CASSLSVHSYNEQFF
TRBV27	TRBJ2-3	16	CASSLLRGGPADTQYF
TRBV27	TRBJ2-5	13	CASSWDRRETQYF
TRBV11-2	TRBJ1-1	14	CASSRVRGNTEAFF
TRBV5-1	TRBJ2-3	15	CASSLQGARTDTQYF
TRBV7-2	TRBJ2-7	14	CASSRGGVGYEQYF
TRBV6-5	TRBJ2-1	13	CASRIWRESEQFF
TRBV7-2	TRBJ2-7	14	CASSPSSGQPEQYF
TRBV3-1/TRBV3-2	TRBJ1-1	15	CASSQGLLMNTEAFF
TRBV9	TRBJ2-3	16	CASSPSGQGPADTQYF
TRBV4-1	TRBJ2-7	15	CASSQLTSGSSEQYF
TRBV27	TRBJ2-7	16	CASSTTTLAGSYEQYF
TRBV5-4	TRBJ2-2	18	CASSWASGTFANTGELFF
TRBV18	TRBJ1-1	15	CASSPQQGAYPEAFF
TRBV27	TRBJ1-2	11	CASTGGLGYTF
TRBV18	TRBJ1-1	15	CASSPRIGGGTEAFF
TRBV6-5	TRBJ1-1	12	CASSPDRGQTFF
TRBV6-1	TRBJ2-3	15	CASSEVSGGADTQYF
TRBV19	TRBJ1-5	17	CASEIAGSRTYNQPQHF
TRBV24-1	TRBJ2-6	18	CATSDRDRGLSGANVLTF
TRBV10-3	TRBJ2-3	15	CAISEGRETGDTQYF
TRBV19	TRBJ2-3	14	CASRGSGSSDTQYF
TRBV10-3	TRBJ1-2	14	CAISETGGRFGYTF
TRBV7-8	TRBJ1-6	16	CASSLSRGLGNSPLHF
TRBV5-1	TRBJ2-3	16	CASSSNSGRETDTQYF
TRBV11-2	TRBJ2-7	18	CASSLGNSGRAGSYEQYF
TRBV9	TRBJ1-6	15	CASSRSRQGNSPLHF
TRBV10-3	TRBJ2-1	14	CAIAGLAGFNEQFF
TRBV6-5	TRBJ2-7	13	CASSRSLAYEQYF
TRBV11-2	TRBJ2-7	17	CASSWNADSGVKYEQYF
TRBV7-2	TRBJ2-2	14	CASSLGPAAGELFF
TRBV14	TRBJ1-4	15	CASSQWTGGVEKLFF
TRBV6-2/TRBV6-3	TRBJ1-2	17	CASSPRAGGWVNYGYTF
TRBV5-1	TRBJ1-6	15	CASGEQGIGNSPLHF
TRBV19	TRBJ2-1	15	CASSTLDRLSNEQFF
TRBV6-5	TRBJ1-2	14	CASSYGQSNYGYTF
TRBV6-2/TRBV6-3	TRBJ2-7	13	CASSRDLSYEQYF